This T cell receptor (beta chain) was retrieved from a study of T cells in Graves' hyperthyroidism and ophthalmopathy. The V end lost 0 bases, the J end lost 5 bases, and 20 bases lay between the germline ends. The CDR3 length is 17 residues. The germline V gene encodes CDR1 MNHNS and CDR2 SASEGT. For Graves' hyperthyroidism to be stable, ophthalmopathy could not progress within 18 months. This clonotype was counted ten times or more. Its target is not known. Overall study results and limits: A model of 13 V-J features distinguished ophthalmopathy from stable hyperthyroidism.

Amplified regions were TCR beta CDR3 sequences from RNA transcripts. The study used the HTBI primer set for a first-round RT-PCR of the TCR CDR3. TCRdb used MiXCR to reprocess the multiplex PCR reads, holding one entry per CDR3 protein. Found here are more than 500,000 distinct CDR3 sequences, about a sixth of them singletons; the top ten hold 3.8%. The specimen was blood. The chain has TRBV6-1 and TRBJ2-7; D might be TRBD2 (7 bases). The receptor's source is a woman aged 25 to 39 with Graves' hyperthyroidism. The CDR3 coding sequence is TGTGCCAGCAGTGAAGCGCGCGGGGGCGCAGGTTTCGACGAGCAGTACTTC. Translated: CASSEARGGAGFDEQYF.